This T cell receptor (beta chain) was identified during a study of blood T cells in healthy people across ages. General observations from the study: Older age went with lower TCR beta diversity per million T cells, in a roughly linear way.

Each donor's blood draw was around 9.2 milliliters of peripheral blood. PBMCs, at least 7 million per sample, were isolated. Primers used in a second PCR of about 7 to 12 cycles were a sample-barcoded 5' primer and a J-beta primer mix. Tagging of each cDNA molecule was performed by a template-switch adaptor with 12 random nucleotides. Each CDR3 protein is one row after TCRdb ran MiXCR on the 5' RACE reads. The table lists over a million distinct CDR3 sequences, roughly 43% of them singletons. Trimming pared 10 bases from V and 3 bases from J, leaving 13 bases between. This CDR3 has 13 residues. The V gene's germline CDR1 is LGHDT and CDR2 YNNKEL (reference sequence). Only a few counts were recorded for this clonotype. Its antigen is undetermined.

Sequencing input: blood. This sequence originates from a woman under 30 in good health. The chain joins TRBV3-1 to TRBJ2-4, with D maybe TRBD2 (6 bases). CDR3 coding DNA: TGTGCCATCACGCGGGATGGCAAAAACATTCAGTACTTC. Its protein product is CAITRDGKNIQYF. The whole variable domain, remainder taken from reference TRBV3-1 and TRBJ2-4, is DTAVSQTPKYLVTQMGNDKSIKCEQNLGHDTMYWYKQDSKKFLKIMFSYNNKELIINETVPNRFSPKSPDKAHLNLHINSLELGDSAVYFCAITRDGKNIQYFGAGTRLSVL.